The 24 T cell receptor beta chains in this list originate from one sample, sequenced in a study of cytomegalovirus exposure and HLA in healthy donors. Primers for the PCR totalled 60 Vbeta and 13 Jbeta. TCRdb keeps only in-frame clones here, not all; method: immunoSEQ multiplex PCR. This table holds under 200,000 clones, over 80% found once. Sequencing was done on a sample of PBMCs. These receptor sequences come from a girl aged 10 to 17 in good health and CMV-seropositive.

The genes are TRBV19 and TRBJ2-1; maybe TRBD2 (5 bases). Germline values: CDR1 LNHDA, CDR2 SQIVND (reference sequence). This CDR3 contains 13 residues. Trimming shortened V by 7 bases and J by 10 bases, and 17 bases separated the two germline ends. DNA of the CDR3: TGTGCCAGTAAGAGGGCGCCCCAAGGGGAGCAGTTCTTC. This sequence encodes CASKRAPQGEQFF.

The V and J genes are TRBV6-5 and TRBJ2-3; D might be TRBD1 (6 bases). Trimming took off 4 bases at V and 6 bases at J, with 8 bases between the two ends. Germline CDR1 reads MNHEY; CDR2 reads SVGAGI. The CDR3 consists of 12 residues. Written as DNA, the CDR3 is TGTGCCAGCAGTTCAGGGGTGGATACGCAGTATTTT. Its protein is CASSSGVDTQYF.

To note about this clone: Other DNA sequences of this sample code for an identical CDR3. CDR3 loop: CASSLGTGTYEQYF. CDR3 DNA sequence: TGCGCCAGCAGCTTGGGGACAGGGACCTACGAGCAGTACTTC. This chain links TRBV5-1 with TRBJ2-7, with TRBD1 matching over 8 bases. CDR3 length: 14 amino acids. The germline gives CDR1 SGHRS, CDR2 YFSETQ. V was clipped by 0 bases and J by 2 bases; unmatched bases: 1.

The V gene is TRBV7-2, the J gene TRBJ2-6, with D hard to call. Looked up from germline, CDR1 is SGHTA and CDR2 is FQGNSA. Trimming left V 5 bases short and J 0 bases short, with 5 bases between. The CDR3 runs to 14 residues. This CDR3 reads CASSLSSGANVLTF. CDR3 in DNA: TGTGCCAGCAGCCTTAGCTCTGGGGCCAACGTCCTGACTTTC.

In this sample, this clone turned up a few times. The rearrangement joins TRBV6-6 to TRBJ1-1; no firm D call. V dropped 7 bases and J dropped 5 bases, with 14 bases sitting between them. The CDR3 runs 13 residues. In germline, CDR1 is MNHNY, CDR2 SVGAGI (reference sequence). This chain's CDR3 is CASTQTGSTEAFF. DNA for the CDR3: TGTGCCAGCACTCAAACGGGTTCTACTGAAGCTTTCTTT.

The chain joins TRBV7-6 to TRBJ2-5, with 10 bases aligning to TRBD2. The CDR3 has 17 amino acids. Germline V lookup: CDR1 SGHVS, CDR2 FNYEAQ. J lost 5 bases, V lost 0 bases, and 9 bases had no gene match. CDR3 DNA sequence: TGTGCCAGCAGCTTAGCTCCAGCGGGAGGGCCGGGGGAGACCCAGTACTTC. Translating it yields CASSLAPAGGPGETQYF.

This CDR3 is CAWSPPPTSMNTEAFF. As DNA, the CDR3 is TGTGCCTGGAGTCCCCCCCCGACAAGCATGAACACTGAAGCTTTCTTT. The rearrangement links TRBV30 to TRBJ1-1; D unresolved. Germline-derived CDR1 and CDR2 are GTSNPN and SVGIG (reference sequence). This CDR3 is built from 16 residues. V gave up 2 bases and J gave up 0 bases, with 16 bases separating them.

This clone was recorded once. The V gene is TRBV10-3, the J gene TRBJ2-6, with TRBD1 as a possible D gene (6 bases). The ends were cut back, 6 bases at V and 2 bases at J, with 8 bases in the middle. Germline V gene data show CDR1 as ENHRY and CDR2 as SYGVKD. The CDR3 totals 14 residues. Here the CDR3 reads CAISAGAGANVLTF. For the CDR3, the DNA is TGTGCCATCAGCGCAGGGGCTGGGGCCAACGTCCTGACTTTC.

The chain links TRBV5-4 to TRBJ2-7, with 8 bases identical to TRBD2. Per the germline V gene, CDR1 is SGHNT and CDR2 is YYREEE (reference sequence). This CDR3 comprises 16 residues. Losses at the gene ends were 4 bases for V and 5 bases for J; bases not matched to a gene: 14. For the CDR3, the DNA is TGTGCCAGCAGCGTGATGGCGGGGGGTGTTCTGCACGAGCAGTACTTC. Translation: CASSVMAGGVLHEQYF.

The chain uses TRBV9 and TRBJ2-3, with a weak D call TRBD1 (6 bases). CDR1 is SGDLS and CDR2 is YYNGEE in the germline V gene. Trimming left V 0 bases short and J 1 base short, with 12 bases between. This CDR3 spans 16 amino acids. The CDR3 sequence is CASSVARGLGTDTQYF. The CDR3 DNA reads as TGTGCCAGCAGCGTAGCCAGGGGTCTTGGCACAGATACGCAGTATTTT.

The chain joins TRBV7-9 to TRBJ1-3, with 9 positions matching TRBD1. The ends lost 5 bases at V and 8 bases at J; junction bases unmatched: 13. This CDR3 has 16 residues. From germline, CDR1 is SEHNR and CDR2 FQNEAQ (reference sequence). CDR3 in amino acids: CASSIQPGQGSDTIYF. In DNA, the CDR3 is TGTGCCAGCAGCATACAGCCGGGACAGGGAAGCGACACCATATATTTT.

This clone was seen only once. The V and J genes are TRBV5-1 and TRBJ2-7; D remains unclear. Trimming stripped 0 bases from V and 1 base from J, with 11 bases between. Per the germline V gene, CDR1 is SGHRS and CDR2 is YFSETQ. CDR3 length: 15 amino acids. In DNA form, the CDR3 reads TGCGCCAGCAGCTTGGTCCAGGCCCTTTCCTACGAGCAGTACTTC. Its translation is CASSLVQALSYEQYF.

This clone was found a few times. This chain connects TRBV30 to TRBJ2-1, with a weak D call TRBD2 (5 bases). V was trimmed by 0 bases and J by 3 bases, leaving 9 bases between them. Looked up from germline, CDR1 is GTSNPN and CDR2 is SVGIG (reference sequence). The CDR3 covers 14 residues. CDR3 protein: CAWSVPRDYNEQFF. The CDR3 DNA sequence: TGTGCCTGGAGTGTACCCCGGGACTACAATGAGCAGTTCTTC.

This rearrangement joins TRBV11-2 to TRBJ2-7; perhaps TRBD2 as D (6 bases). The CDR3 spans 16 residues. V was shortened by 4 bases and J by 3 bases, with 19 bases between the two germline ends. Germline V gene data show CDR1 as SGHAT and CDR2 as FQNNGV. CDR3 region: CASSSLGGPPHYEQYF. The DNA of the CDR3 is TGTGCCAGCAGCTCCCTTGGAGGGCCCCCCCACTACGAGCAGTACTTC.

This chain connects TRBV7-2 to TRBJ2-7; D is unclear. The germline V gene encodes CDR1 SGHTA and CDR2 FQGNSA. This CDR3 region has 15 residues. The V and J ends lost 1 base and 3 bases respectively, with 13 bases between them. CDR3 DNA sequence: TGTGCCAGCAGCTTAGTAGGCAACAGCAACTACGAGCAGTACTTC. This translates into CASSLVGNSNYEQYF.

This clone was counted only a few times. This chain joins TRBV7-6 and TRBJ2-7; 10 positions match TRBD1. The CDR3 runs 15 residues. Germline V CDR1 and CDR2: SGHVS, FNYEAQ. With V trimmed by 4 bases and J by 4 bases, 7 bases remained unmatched. CDR3 amino acids: CASSSGQGTHYEQYF. Here the CDR3 DNA reads TGTGCCAGCAGCTCGGGACAGGGGACCCATTACGAGCAGTACTTC.

The rearrangement links TRBV23-1 to TRBJ2-1, with D uncertain. TRBV23-1 belongs to the ORF category, with a function that is uncertain. The length of the CDR3 is 13 residues. Trimming removed 4 bases at V and 9 bases at J, with 13 bases between. The CDR3: CASSRKSVAEQFF. The CDR3 nucleotides are TGCGCCAGCAGTCGAAAGAGTGTAGCTGAGCAGTTCTTC.

The V gene is TRBV5-4, the J gene TRBJ2-1, with D possibly TRBD2 on 5 matching bases. Germline assignment: CDR1 SGHNT and CDR2 YYREEE (reference sequence). V gave up 2 bases and J gave up 5 bases, with 14 bases separating them. This CDR3 has 15 residues. The CDR3 protein is CASSLLGRADNEQFF. The CDR3 nucleotides read TGTGCCAGCAGCTTATTGGGTCGAGCGGACAATGAGCAGTTCTTC.

This clone was seen only once. V and J are TRBV12-5 and TRBJ2-3, with 12 bases fitting TRBD2. The germline V gene has CDR1 LGHNT and CDR2 FRNRAP. The CDR3 loop spans 16 amino acids. J gave up 4 bases and V 1 base, and 3 bases lay outside the gene matches. The CDR3 coding sequence is TGTGCTAGTGGTTTGGGACTAGCGGGGGTTGCAGATACGCAGTATTTT. Amino acid sequence: CASGLGLAGVADTQYF.

This clone was seen a single time. V usage is TRBV4-1 and J usage is TRBJ1-2; D unresolved. This CDR3 spans 17 amino acids. Germline CDR1 is MGHRA and CDR2 is YSYEKL. Trimming stripped 0 bases from V and 4 bases from J, with 18 bases between. As DNA, the CDR3 is TGCGCCAGCAGCCAAGATCCCCGGGGTCAGAGACTCTATGGCTACACCTTC. Translating gives CASSQDPRGQRLYGYTF.

The V and J genes are TRBV11-2 and TRBJ1-2, with a tentative D call TRBD1 (6 bases). V was trimmed by 11 bases and J by 7 bases, leaving 17 bases between them. CDR3 size: 12 residues. Per germline, CDR1 SGHAT and CDR2 FQNNGV. The CDR3 coding sequence is TGTGCCGGAACAAACAGGGCATGTGGCTACACCTTC. It yields the protein CAGTNRACGYTF.

V is TRBV7-2 and J is TRBJ2-2, with TRBD2 matching 9 bases. Germline CDR1 and CDR2: SGHTA and FQGNSA. There are 14 residues in the CDR3. With 3 bases clipped from V and 7 bases from J, the junction kept 3 bases outside the gene matches. The CDR3 DNA follows: TGTGCCAGCAGCTTTCGGCGGGGGGGCGGGGAGCTGTTTTTT. Translated: CASSFRRGGGELFF.

This rearrangement joins TRBV7-8 to TRBJ1-1; D ambiguous. Germline CDR1 SGHVS, CDR2 FQNEAQ. Trimming pared 1 base from V and 5 bases from J, leaving 8 bases between. The CDR3 runs 13 residues. CDR3: CASSLDRETEAFF. In DNA form, the CDR3 reads TGTGCCAGCAGCTTAGACCGGGAAACTGAAGCTTTCTTT.

The chain is built from TRBV18 and TRBJ2-3, with TRBD2 identical over 10 bases. This CDR3 contains 16 residues. CDR1 and CDR2 from the germline V gene are KGHSH and LQKENI. Trimming removed 0 bases from V and 5 bases from J; junction bases left unmatched: 5. The CDR3 DNA follows: TGTGCCAGCTCACCACCGAGCGGGGGGGCCCTAGATACGCAGTATTTT. Its translation is CASSPPSGGALDTQYF.